These 20 T cell receptor beta chains originate from one sample sequenced in a study of T-cell memory formation after mild COVID-19. TCRdb passed the 5' RACE reads through MiXCR, listing each CDR3 protein once. The table records about 250,000 distinct CDR3 sequences, roughly 18% of them present only once. Material for sequencing was PBMCs or a T cell subset sorted from them (not recorded which). All receptors derive from a man between 18 and 29 years old who had mild COVID-19 (a few samples of this study predate the infection). Cell type and time point are not known.

This clonotype was detected only a few times. Written as DNA, the CDR3 is TGCGCCAGCAGCCAAGAGACAGGGGTTCAGCCCCAGCATTTT. Translated, it gives CASSQETGVQPQHF. The chain carries TRBV4-3 and TRBJ1-5, with TRBD1 identical over 8 bases. This CDR3 is built from 14 residues. V was clipped by 0 bases and J by 6 bases; unmatched bases: 1. From germline, CDR1 is LGHNA and CDR2 YSLEER.

This clonotype was counted only a few times. The rearrangement joins TRBV7-2 to TRBJ1-1, with 7 bases that match TRBD1. Unmatched junction bases numbered 4, after V lost 6 bases and J lost 0 bases. The CDR3 length is 14 residues. Per the germline V gene, CDR1 is SGHTA and CDR2 is FQGNSA. In nucleotides, the CDR3 is TGTGCCAGCAGGGAGGGACAGCTGAACACTGAAGCTTTCTTT. Translating gives CASREGQLNTEAFF. The full variable domain, rest sourced from reference TRBV7-2 and TRBJ1-1, is GAGVSQSPSNKVTEKGKDVELRCDPISGHTALYWYRQSLGQGLEFLIYFQGNSAPDKSGLPSDRFSAERTGGSVSTLTIQRTQQEDSAVYLCASREGQLNTEAFFGQGTRLTVV.

The genes are TRBV5-1 and TRBJ2-3; D possibly corresponds to TRBD1 (5 bases). Germline assignment: CDR1 SGHRS and CDR2 YFSETQ. Trimming removed 1 base from V and 2 bases from J, with 11 bases in between. The CDR3 extends over 15 amino acids. The CDR3 sequence is CASSLLTDSTDTQYF. Here the CDR3 DNA reads TGCGCCAGCAGCTTGTTGACAGACTCCACAGATACGCAGTATTTT.

The table lists this clonotype with many counts. This rearrangement joins TRBV6-2 or TRBV6-3 to TRBJ2-2; unclear D gene. Germline CDR1 MNHEY, CDR2 SVGEGT. Trimming took off 5 bases at V and 0 bases at J, with 13 bases between the two ends. The CDR3 consists of 16 residues. The CDR3 nucleotides are TGTGCCAGCAGTGCCTTTTGGGCAGCGAACACCGGGGAGCTGTTTTTT. It codes for CASSAFWAANTGELFF.

There are a few counts of this clonotype. The genes are TRBV19 and TRBJ2-1; D remains ambiguous. The V end lost 3 bases, the J end lost 9 bases, and 9 bases lay between the germline ends. Looked up from germline, CDR1 is LNHDA and CDR2 is SQIVND (reference sequence). The CDR3 is 12 residues long. In nucleotides, the CDR3 is TGTGCCAGTAGTATGGCTGTGGCTGAGCAGTTCTTC. Its translation: CASSMAVAEQFF. Supplemented by reference TRBV19 and TRBJ2-1, the full variable domain reads DGGITQSPKYLFRKEGQNVTLSCEQNLNHDAMYWYRQDPGQGLRLIYYSQIVNDFQKGDIAEGYSVSREKKESFPLTVTSAQKNPTAFYLCASSMAVAEQFFGPGTRLTVL.

DNA of the CDR3: TGCGCCAGCAGCTTGGCCACCCTTACTAGCACAGATACGCAGTATTTT. Translated: CASSLATLTSTDTQYF. V gene TRBV5-1 combines with J gene TRBJ2-3; D is unclear. The CDR3 extends over 16 amino acids. The ends were cut back, 0 bases at V and 0 bases at J, with 11 bases in the middle. Germline V gene lookup returns CDR1 SGHRS and CDR2 YFSETQ. Variable domain in full (rest from reference TRBV5-1 and TRBJ2-3): KAGVTQTPRYLIKTRGQQVTLSCSPISGHRSVSWYQQTPGQGLQFLFEYFSETQRNKGNFPGRFSGRQFSNSRSEMNVSTLELGDSALYLCASSLATLTSTDTQYFGPGTRLTVL.

This chain connects TRBV7-2 to TRBJ2-7; possible D gene TRBD1, 6 bases. The CDR3 has 14 residues. Germline CDR1 reads SGHTA; CDR2 reads FQGNSA. V lost 3 bases, J lost 5 bases, and 14 bases lay in between. In DNA form, the CDR3 reads TGTGCCAGCAGCTTCCCTCAGGGGATCCACGAGCAGTACTTC. Residues: CASSFPQGIHEQYF.

The chain recombines TRBV7-2 with TRBJ1-2; D is ambiguous. The V end lost 5 bases, the J end lost 0 bases, and 16 bases lay between the germline ends. The V gene's germline CDR1 is SGHTA and CDR2 FQGNSA. The CDR3 covers 16 residues. The CDR3 DNA reads as TGTGCCAGCAGCGTCCCGCCGGGCCGTGCTAACTATGGCTACACCTTC. The encoded protein is CASSVPPGRANYGYTF.

The gene calls are TRBV7-9 and TRBJ2-7, with D uncertain. Trimming pared 5 bases from V and 0 bases from J, leaving 11 bases between. The CDR3 consists of 14 residues. The germline V gene has CDR1 SEHNR and CDR2 FQNEAQ (reference sequence). CDR3 nucleotides: TGTGCCAGCAGCCTCGGGTTCAGCTCCTACGAGCAGTACTTC. Its protein is CASSLGFSSYEQYF.

This clonotype was seen only a few times. This rearrangement joins TRBV5-6 to TRBJ1-2, with unresolved D. V dropped 4 bases and J dropped 3 bases, with 7 bases sitting between them. Germline V gene sequence: CDR1 SGHDT, CDR2 YYEEEE. CDR3 length: 12 residues. The chain's CDR3 is CASSMGYYGYTF. DNA of the CDR3: TGTGCCAGCAGCATGGGGTACTATGGCTACACCTTC.

The rearrangement uses TRBV15 and TRBJ2-2; TRBD1 matches 7 bases. This CDR3 has 16 residues. Germline assignment: CDR1 LNHNV and CDR2 YYDKDF (reference sequence). V was clipped by 2 bases and J by 4 bases; unmatched bases: 7. In nucleotides, the CDR3 is TGTGCCACCAGCAGATACCAGACAGGGTTCACCGGGGAGCTGTTTTTT. It yields the protein CATSRYQTGFTGELFF. The whole variable domain, remainder taken from reference TRBV15 and TRBJ2-2, is DAMVIQNPRYQVTQFGKPVTLSCSQTLNHNVMYWYQQKSSQAPKLLFHYYDKDFNNEADTPDNFQSRRPNTSFCFLDIRSPGLGDTAMYLCATSRYQTGFTGELFFGEGSRLTVL.

J is TRBJ2-7 and V is TRBV7-8, with TRBD2 matching 7 bases. Germline trimming cut 3 bases from V and 3 bases from J; bases unmatched to any gene: 8. This CDR3 is built from 15 residues. Germline CDR1 reads SGHVS; CDR2 reads FQNEAQ. CDR3 residues: CASSLGGSTYYEQYF. The CDR3 nucleotides are TGTGCCAGCAGCTTGGGGGGGTCCACATACTACGAGCAGTACTTC.

The CDR3 nucleotides are TGTGCCAGCAGCGATCCGGGGTGGAGCGGCTACACCTTC. This sequence encodes CASSDPGWSGYTF. The chain has TRBV5-6 and TRBJ1-2; D is ambiguous. V gave up 4 bases and J gave up 8 bases, with 15 bases separating them. Germline-derived CDR1 and CDR2 are SGHDT and YYEEEE. The CDR3 totals 13 residues.

The chain carries TRBV7-2 and TRBJ2-2; D is perhaps TRBD1 (5 bases). CDR3 length: 16 amino acids. Germline V gene lookup returns CDR1 SGHTA and CDR2 FQGNSA. With 5 bases removed from V and 0 bases from J, the gap between germline ends came to 13 bases. In DNA, the CDR3 is TGTGCCAGCAGCCAAACAGGACCCGCGAACACCGGGGAGCTGTTTTTT. Protein: CASSQTGPANTGELFF.

This clonotype turned up a few times. The chain joins TRBV5-1 to TRBJ2-7; 13 bases are a match to TRBD2. In germline, CDR1 is SGHRS, CDR2 YFSETQ. The V gene end was trimmed by 4 bases and the J gene end by 0 bases; junction bases not matched to a gene: 7. This CDR3 is 17 amino acids long. DNA of the CDR3: TGCGCCAGCAGCCCCATCGGGACTAGCGGGGTCTCCTACGAGCAGTACTTC. Translated: CASSPIGTSGVSYEQYF.

This chain joins TRBV21-1 and TRBJ2-3; the table's D gene call, TRBD1, was not cross checked with the DNA. TRBV21-1 constitutes a pseudogene. The CDR3 is made up of 17 amino acids. CDR3 sequence: CASSKGTVAPFTDTQYF. The CDR3 coding sequence is TGTGCCAGCAGCAAGGGGACAGTCGCACCCTTCACAGATACGCAGTATTTT.

The rearrangement uses TRBV5-1 and TRBJ2-1; 10 bases are shared with TRBD2. This CDR3 spans 13 amino acids. The junction had 2 bases not matched to a gene; V was cut back by 3 bases and J by 8 bases. CDR1 is SGHRS, CDR2 YFSETQ, per germline. For the CDR3, the DNA is TGCGCCAGCAGCTGGAGCGGGGGGGATGAGCAGTTCTTC. As protein: CASSWSGGDEQFF.

This clonotype was seen at least ten times. The genes are TRBV27 and TRBJ2-5, with D perhaps TRBD1 or TRBD2 (6 bases each). Germline lookup yields CDR1 MNHEY and CDR2 SMNVEV (reference sequence). The CDR3 length is 13 residues. V was shortened by 9 bases and J by 9 bases, with 20 bases between the two germline ends. The DNA of the CDR3 is TGTGCCAGTGGAGGGTGGGGGGCTGGGGCCCAGTACTTC. Translated, it gives CASGGWGAGAQYF.

The genes are TRBV5-6 and TRBJ1-1; TRBD1 matches 7 bases. Trimming cost V 4 bases and J 7 bases; bases outside gene matches: 16. The CDR3 sequence is 16 residues long. CDR1 and CDR2 (germline): SGHDT, YYEEEE. The chain's CDR3 is CASSVGQRTVPDEAFF. In DNA, the CDR3 is TGTGCCAGCAGCGTGGGACAGCGAACAGTCCCTGATGAAGCTTTCTTT.

This chain uses TRBV5-1 with TRBJ2-7; 10 bases map to TRBD2. With V trimmed by 2 bases and J by 2 bases, 1 base remained unmatched. CDR1 SGHRS and CDR2 YFSETQ come from the germline V gene. The CDR3 runs 14 residues. In nucleotides, the CDR3 is TGCGCCAGCAGCTTAACTAGCGGGACCTACGAGCAGTACTTC. Its translation is CASSLTSGTYEQYF.